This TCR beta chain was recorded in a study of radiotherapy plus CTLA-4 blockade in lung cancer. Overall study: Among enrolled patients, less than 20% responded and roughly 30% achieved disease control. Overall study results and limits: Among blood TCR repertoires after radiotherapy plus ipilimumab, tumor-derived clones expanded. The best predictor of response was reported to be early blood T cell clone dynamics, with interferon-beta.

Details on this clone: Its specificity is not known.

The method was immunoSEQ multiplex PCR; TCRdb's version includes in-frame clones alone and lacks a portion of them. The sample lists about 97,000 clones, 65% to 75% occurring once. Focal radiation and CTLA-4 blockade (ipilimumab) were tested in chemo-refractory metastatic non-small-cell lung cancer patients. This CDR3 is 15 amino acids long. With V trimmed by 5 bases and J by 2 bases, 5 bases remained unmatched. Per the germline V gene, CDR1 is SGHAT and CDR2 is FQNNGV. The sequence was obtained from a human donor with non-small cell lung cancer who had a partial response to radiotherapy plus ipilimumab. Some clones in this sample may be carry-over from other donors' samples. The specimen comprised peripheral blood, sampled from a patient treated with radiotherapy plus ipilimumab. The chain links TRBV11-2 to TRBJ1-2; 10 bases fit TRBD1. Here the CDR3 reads CASSPPTGGNYGYTF. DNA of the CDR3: TGTGCCAGCAGCCCCCCGACAGGGGGCAACTATGGCTACACCTTC.